Below, one T cell receptor beta chain is given with its context. Its antigen is still unknown. TCRdb reprocessed the reads via MiXCR and lists one record per CDR3 protein. The sample lists 830,000 or so distinct CDR3 sequences, approximately 29% seen once, with around 11% in the top ten. Per germline, CDR1 SGHAT and CDR2 FQNNGV. CDR3 length: 17 residues. Trimming removed 1 base from V and 6 bases from J, with 19 bases in between. The data belong to a study of T cell repertoires in cytomegalovirus infection. At the level of the study: CMV infection together with matching HLA type was indicated by public TCR beta signatures.

This chain joins TRBV11-2 and TRBJ2-4; the D gene is possibly TRBD2 (6 bases). The sequence derives from a human donor in good health (CMV status not recorded). Some clones in this sample may be carry-over from other donors' samples. The sequencing here drew on cultured CD8+ T cells from PBMCs, taken from culture after CMV antigen stimulation. The CDR3 DNA is TGTGCCAGCAGCTTAGGGTGGGGGGTTGGGGAGCGAAACATTCAGTACTTC. As protein: CASSLGWGVGERNIQYF.